This is a list of T cell receptor beta chains from one sample in a study of T-cell memory formation after mild COVID-19. A single record per CDR3 protein comes from TCRdb applying MiXCR to the 5' RACE reads. The sample consists of tens of thousands of distinct CDR3 sequences, 16% of them appearing once. Sequencing used PBMCs or a T cell subset sorted from them (not recorded which). The receptors come from an adult woman who had mild COVID-19 (a few samples of this study predate the infection). Cell type and time point are not known. CDR3s include the opening cysteine and the closing phenylalanine or tryptophan. D genes are given only for firm matches. Only part of the rows carry a size: once, few, many, or a class if the clone is expanded.

J gene,clone size,D gene,V gene,CDR3 DNA,CDR3 protein
TRBJ2-3,few,TRBD2,TRBV5-1,TGCGCCAGCAGCGGGGGACTAGCGATCACAGATACGCAGTATTTT,CASSGGLAITDTQYF
TRBJ2-7,NA,NA,TRBV15,TGTGCCACCAGCCCTCATGTGGGAGCGGGCCTATACGAGCAGTACTTC,CATSPHVGAGLYEQYF
TRBJ2-6,NA,NA,TRBV7-9,TGTGCCAGCAGCCCCAGGGGAGTTAGTTCTGGGGCCAACGTCCTGACTTTC,CASSPRGVSSGANVLTF
TRBJ1-1,NA,NA,TRBV29-1,TGCAGCGGGTGGACAGCGGGCACTGAAGCTTTCTTT,CSGWTAGTEAFF
TRBJ2-7,few,NA,TRBV5-1,TGCGCCAGCAGCTTGGGAGACGTGGTATCCTACGAGCAGTACTTC,CASSLGDVVSYEQYF
TRBJ2-7,few,NA,TRBV30,TGTGCCCCGAAATGCGAGCAGTACTTC,CAPKCEQYF
TRBJ2-1,few,NA,TRBV7-8,TGTGCCAGCAGCCCTCACCCGGAGATGCGGGCCTACAATGAGCAGTTCTTC,CASSPHPEMRAYNEQFF
TRBJ2-7,NA,NA,TRBV9,TGTGCCAGCAGCGCGACAGTAGGAGGCTCCTACGAGCAGTACTTC,CASSATVGGSYEQYF
TRBJ1-1,NA,NA,TRBV12-3/TRBV12-4,TGTGCCAGCACTATCAACACTGAAGCTTTCTTT,CASTINTEAFF
TRBJ2-3,few,NA,TRBV24-1,TGTGCCACCAGTGATCCATACAGGGTTAGCACAGATACGCAGTATTTT,CATSDPYRVSTDTQYF
TRBJ2-3,NA,NA,TRBV4-1,TGCGCCAGCAGCCATTGGGCAGAGACTAGCACAGATACGCAGTATTTT,CASSHWAETSTDTQYF
TRBJ2-7,few,NA,TRBV7-9,TGTGCCAGCAGCTCAAGCTTCGGCAGCACCTACGAGCAGTACTTC,CASSSSFGSTYEQYF
TRBJ2-2,NA,NA,TRBV15,TGTGCCACCAGCAGAGCTGGGGGTTTAAACACCGGGGAGCTGTTTTTT,CATSRAGGLNTGELFF
TRBJ1-4,NA,TRBD1,TRBV5-1,TGCGCCAGCAGCTTGGAGACAGGGGGTTTTGAAAAACTGTTTTTT,CASSLETGGFEKLFF
TRBJ2-1,many,NA,TRBV9,TGTGCCAGCAGCCGCCGGCCCGGGCAATACAATGAGCAGTTCTTC,CASSRRPGQYNEQFF
TRBJ1-5,few,NA,TRBV20-1,TGCAGTGCTAGAGATGCCAGCCCGTTTAGCAATCAGCCCCAGCATTTT,CSARDASPFSNQPQHF
TRBJ1-3,few,NA,TRBV3-1,TGTGCCAGCAGCCAAGATCCTGGGGAAGACTCTGGAAACACCATATATTTT,CASSQDPGEDSGNTIYF
TRBJ2-1,few,TRBD1,TRBV27,TGTGCCAGCAGGTCCGGGACAGCGTACAATGAGCAGTTCTTC,CASRSGTAYNEQFF
TRBJ1-1,NA,NA,TRBV7-2,TGTGCCAGCAGCTTATGGGGGAGTAACACTGAAGCTTTCTTT,CASSLWGSNTEAFF
TRBJ2-1,NA,NA,TRBV5-1,TGCGCCAGCAGCGAGGACAACTACAATGAGCAGTTCTTC,CASSEDNYNEQFF
TRBJ2-7,NA,TRBD2,TRBV6-5,TGTGCCAGCAGCGCAGGGGCTAGCGGGGCCGACTACGAGCAGTACTTC,CASSAGASGADYEQYF
TRBJ2-5,NA,TRBD1,TRBV11-2,TGTGCCAGCAGCTCTCAGGGGGCGGGGGAGACCCAGTACTTC,CASSSQGAGETQYF
TRBJ2-1,many,NA,TRBV7-8,TGTGCCAGCAGCTTAGCAGGGACTGATTACAATGAGCAGTTCTTC,CASSLAGTDYNEQFF
TRBJ1-5,NA,TRBD1,TRBV4-1,TGCGCCAGCAGCCATGTAACCGGGACAGGGGATGGTCAGCCCCAGCATTTT,CASSHVTGTGDGQPQHF